This T cell receptor (beta chain) was captured by sequencing in a study of blood T cell repertoires in COVID-19. The wider study: Both acute and convalescent COVID-19 samples were obtained from the United States, Italy and Spain. Sources were T cells, B-cell-depleted T cells, or PBMCs; the material itself was cDNA or gDNA.

How the authors handled the data: Estimates of nucleated cell counts were drawn from the amplification of reference gene primers. Measured with immunoSEQ multiplex PCR; TCRdb has only the in-frame clones, and not every one. V and J calls and clone size come straight from that table; D and trimming were deduced from the DNA. The table has about 78,000 clones, roughly 91% seen once. V lost 3 bases and J lost 8, with 13 bases in between. The CDR3 covers 13 residues. Germline V CDR1 and CDR2: SNHLY, FYNNEI. This chain uses TRBV2 with TRBJ1-2; possibly TRBD1 for D (5 bases). This receptor was taken from a woman in her forties or fifties in a cohort sampled during active COVID-19. Sequenced sample: peripheral blood. The CDR3 loop is CASSDIGVSGYTF. DNA of the CDR3: TGTGCCAGCAGTGATATAGGGGTTAGCGGCTACACCTTC.